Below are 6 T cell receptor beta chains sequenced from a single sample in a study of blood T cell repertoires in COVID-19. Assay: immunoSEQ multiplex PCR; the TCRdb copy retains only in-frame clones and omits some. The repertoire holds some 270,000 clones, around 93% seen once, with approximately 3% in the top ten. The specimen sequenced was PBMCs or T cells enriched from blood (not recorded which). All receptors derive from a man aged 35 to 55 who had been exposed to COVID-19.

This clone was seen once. CDR3 in amino acids: CATQGQGSGYEQYF. CDR3 DNA sequence: TGTGCCACCCAGGGTCAGGGCAGCGGGTACGAGCAGTACTTC. The chain combines TRBV10-3 with TRBJ2-7; D possibly corresponds to TRBD2 (6 bases). The CDR3 runs to 14 residues. Germline CDR1 and CDR2: ENHRY and SYGVKD. Trimming removed 10 bases at V and 4 bases at J, with 20 bases between.

The CDR3: CASSSQGAGEQFF. The CDR3 coding sequence is TGTGCCAGCAGCTCGCAGGGGGCAGGTGAGCAGTTCTTC. V and J are TRBV5-6 and TRBJ2-1; 8 positions agree with TRBD1. Germline loops: CDR1 SGHDT, CDR2 YYEEEE. This CDR3 contains 13 residues. Trimming took 3 bases from V and 9 from J; bases not matched to a gene: 5. The full variable domain, in which reference TRBV5-6 and TRBJ2-1 provide the parts outside the CDR3, is DAGVTQSPTHLIKTRGQQVTLRCSPKSGHDTVSWYQQALGQGPQFIFQYYEEEERQRGNFPDRFSGHQFPNYSSELNVNALLLGDSALYLCASSSQGAGEQFFGPGTRLTVL.

Written as DNA, the CDR3 is TGTGCCATCAGTGAGTCGTTGGGACAGGAAAACACAACTAATGAAAAACTGTTTTTT. Amino acids: CAISESLGQENTTNEKLFF. The chain links TRBV10-3 to TRBJ1-4, with 8 bases identical to TRBD1. The junction had 9 bases not matched to a gene; V was cut back by 0 bases and J by 0 bases. The CDR3 loop spans 19 amino acids. Germline CDR1 reads ENHRY; CDR2 reads SYGVKD.

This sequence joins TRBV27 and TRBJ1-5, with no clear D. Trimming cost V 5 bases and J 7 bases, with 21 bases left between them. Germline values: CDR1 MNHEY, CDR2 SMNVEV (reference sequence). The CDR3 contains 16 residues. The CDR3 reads CASSRRLVGGLQPQHF. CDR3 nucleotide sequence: TGTGCCAGCAGTCGCCGACTGGTGGGAGGATTGCAGCCCCAGCATTTT.

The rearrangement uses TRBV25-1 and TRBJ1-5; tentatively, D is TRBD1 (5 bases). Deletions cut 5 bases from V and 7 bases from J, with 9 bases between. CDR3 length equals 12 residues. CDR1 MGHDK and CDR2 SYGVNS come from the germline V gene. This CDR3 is CASSKGAQPQHF. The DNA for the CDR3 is TGTGCCAGCAGTAAAGGGGCCCAGCCCCAGCATTTT.

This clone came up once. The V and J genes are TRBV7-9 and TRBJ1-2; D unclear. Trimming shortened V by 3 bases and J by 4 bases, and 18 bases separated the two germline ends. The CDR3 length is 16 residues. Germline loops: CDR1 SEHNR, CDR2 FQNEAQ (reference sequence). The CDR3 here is CASSLDYLGSSYGYTF. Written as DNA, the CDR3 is TGTGCCAGCAGCTTGGACTATTTGGGGAGTAGCTATGGCTACACCTTC.